This T cell receptor beta chain was obtained from a study of blood T cell repertoires in COVID-19. Study information: The origin of the acute and convalescent COVID-19 samples was the United States, Italy and Spain. Sources were T cells, B-cell-depleted T cells, or PBMCs; the material itself was cDNA or gDNA.

The germline V and J ends were trimmed by 3 bases and 3 bases, with 15 bases remaining between them. The CDR3 has 16 amino acids. Per germline, CDR1 LNHDA and CDR2 SQIVND (reference sequence). Per the authors' pipeline: Quantification of nucleated cells was approximated via reference gene primer amplification. The method was immunoSEQ multiplex PCR; TCRdb's version includes in-frame clones alone and lacks a portion of them. D and trimming were read from the DNA, whereas the V and J calls and clone size are those reported in that table. The sample holds 250,000 to 300,000 clones; around nine tenths are singletons and the top ten take approximately 4.3%.

This chain joins TRBV19 and TRBJ1-5; weak D call: TRBD1 (5 bases). Sequences were obtained from peripheral blood. The TCR comes from a man aged 40-55 years with acute or convalescent COVID-19. The CDR3 bases are TGTGCCAGTAGTATGATAGGGCAAGGGGTCAATCAGCCCCAGCATTTT. Translated, it gives CASSMIGQGVNQPQHF. The entire variable domain, with the rest obtained from reference TRBV19 and TRBJ1-5, is as follows: DGGITQSPKYLFRKEGQNVTLSCEQNLNHDAMYWYRQDPGQGLRLIYYSQIVNDFQKGDIAEGYSVSREKKESFPLTVTSAQKNPTAFYLCASSMIGQGVNQPQHFGDGTRLSIL.